The source of this T cell receptor (beta chain) is a study of regulatory T cells in long-lasting Graves disease. Researchers made TCR beta libraries by using iRepertoire HTBI primers and running Arm-PCR on CDR3 regions. Each CDR3 protein gets one entry after TCRdb re-called the multiplex PCR reads with MiXCR. The sample includes a few hundred thousand distinct CDR3 sequences, about 16% seen only once; the top ten take approximately 20%. The CDR3 is made up of 13 amino acids. Trimming left V 3 bases short and J 1 base short, with 3 bases between. CDR1 and CDR2 from the germline V gene are ENHRY and SYGVKD. This clonotype was detected ten times or more. Time point noted: newly diagnosed GD, antithyroid drugs for less than 3 months. With RNA extracted from PBMCs as input, the TCR library was made.

The V and J genes are TRBV10-3 and TRBJ2-2; D not certain. The source material was peripheral blood mononuclear cells (PBMCs), sampled at new diagnosis, from a patient treated with antithyroid drugs. The sequence came from a female donor with Graves disease. CDR3 loop: CAISEENTGELFF. The DNA for the CDR3 is TGTGCCATCAGTGAAGAGAACACCGGGGAGCTGTTTTTT.